This paragraph reports one T cell receptor (beta chain). These data belong to a study of cytomegalovirus exposure and HLA in healthy donors. Repertoires were generated with immunoSEQ multiplex PCR, while TCRdb's copy carries only in-frame clones and drops some. The table shows some 210,000 clones, with roughly 87% occurring only once. J gave up 6 bases and V 0 bases, and 2 bases lay outside the gene matches. The CDR3 runs to 14 residues. The germline V gene has CDR1 MRHNA and CDR2 SNTAGT. This chain connects TRBV6-4 to TRBJ1-2; 9 bases align to TRBD1. This sequence originates from a woman aged 18-30 years in good health and CMV-seropositive. Sequences were obtained from PBMCs. CDR3 sequence: CASSDSGQGNGYTF. CDR3 coding DNA: TGTGCCAGCAGTGACTCGGGACAGGGTAATGGCTACACCTTC.